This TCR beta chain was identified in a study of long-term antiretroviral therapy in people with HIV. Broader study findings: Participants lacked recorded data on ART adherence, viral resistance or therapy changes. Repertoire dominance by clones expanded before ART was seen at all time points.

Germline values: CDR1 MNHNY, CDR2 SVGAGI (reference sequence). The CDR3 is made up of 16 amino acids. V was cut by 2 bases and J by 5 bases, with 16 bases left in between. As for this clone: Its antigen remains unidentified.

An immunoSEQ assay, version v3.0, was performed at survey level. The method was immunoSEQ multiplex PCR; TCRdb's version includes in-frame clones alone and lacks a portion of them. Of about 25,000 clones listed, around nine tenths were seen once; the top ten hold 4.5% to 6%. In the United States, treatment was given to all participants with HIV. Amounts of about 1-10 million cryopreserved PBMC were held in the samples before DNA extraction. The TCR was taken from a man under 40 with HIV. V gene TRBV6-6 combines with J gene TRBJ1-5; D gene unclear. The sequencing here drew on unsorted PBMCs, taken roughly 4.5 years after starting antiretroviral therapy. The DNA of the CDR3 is TGTGCCAGCAGTTACATACAGCTTCAAAGAGATCAGCCCCAGCATTTT. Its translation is CASSYIQLQRDQPQHF.